This TCR beta chain was recorded in a study of T cell responses to AZD1222 COVID-19 vaccine. Overall study findings and caveats: Without day 14 samples, only post-peak T cell repertoires were studied. Two AZD1222 doses significantly raised spike-specific TCR breadth and depth over controls.

Generated by immunoSEQ multiplex PCR, the TCRdb table keeps only in-frame clones and is missing some. Among 70,000 to 90,000 clones listed, about 78% were seen once. A note on this clone: Its antigen is undetermined.

The CDR3 loop spans 18 amino acids. Trimming took 10 bases from V and 2 from J, leaving 28 bases between them. Germline V gives CDR1 MNHEY, CDR2 SMNVEV (reference sequence). The rearrangement joins TRBV27 to TRBJ2-3, with a tentative D call TRBD2 (7 bases). This specimen consisted of peripheral blood, obtained on day 0 of AZD1222 vaccination. This clonotype was sampled from an adult in good health. CDR3 sequence (DNA): TGTGCCACCTCAAAAAGGGGGGGGTTGGGATCGACCACAGATACGCAGTATTTT. This sequence encodes CATSKRGGLGSTTDTQYF.